These 20 T cell receptor beta chains were all obtained from the same sample, sequenced in a study of shared clonotypes between healthy human individuals. Sequenced by immunoSEQ multiplex PCR; TCRdb stores in-frame clones only, minus some. The table shows roughly 2 million clones, with 95% occurring only once. Specimen: naive CD4+ T cells sorted from blood. Documented subset: CD45RA+ positively selected. These receptor sequences come from a man aged 18 to 30 in good health.

The chain has TRBV7-2 and TRBJ2-7, with TRBD1 matching over 8 bases. The V gene end was trimmed by 5 bases and the J gene end by 2 bases; junction bases not matched to a gene: 2. The CDR3 is 13 residues long. The germline CDR1 and CDR2 sequences are SGHTA and FQGNSA. The CDR3 is CASSRQGTYEQYF. DNA for the CDR3: TGTGCCAGCAGCCGACAGGGGACCTACGAGCAGTACTTC.

V is TRBV7-2 and J is TRBJ1-3; the match to TRBD1 covers 7 bases. The length of the CDR3 is 14 residues. Trimming took 5 bases from V and 3 from J; bases not matched to a gene: 4. CDR1 SGHTA and CDR2 FQGNSA come from the germline V gene. CDR3: CASSEYRGGNTIYF. CDR3 coding DNA: TGTGCCAGCAGCGAATACAGGGGTGGAAACACCATATATTTT. Complete variable domain (other parts from reference TRBV7-2 and TRBJ1-3): GAGVSQSPSNKVTEKGKDVELRCDPISGHTALYWYRQSLGQGLEFLIYFQGNSAPDKSGLPSDRFSAERTGGSVSTLTIQRTQQEDSAVYLCASSEYRGGNTIYFGEGSWLTVV.

The J gene is TRBJ1-6, the V gene TRBV7-2; D not resolved. Germline-derived CDR1 and CDR2 are SGHTA and FQGNSA. This CDR3 region has 17 residues. The V end lost 3 bases, the J end lost 4 bases, and 16 bases lay between the germline ends. CDR3 nucleotide sequence: TGTGCCAGCAGCTTGGTCACGAATCGGGTTTATAATTCACCCCTCCACTTT. This sequence encodes CASSLVTNRVYNSPLHF.

J is TRBJ1-2 and V is TRBV6-1; TRBD1 matches 7 bases. CDR1 is MNHNS and CDR2 is SASEGT in the germline V gene. V lost 7 bases and J lost 7; bases outside the gene matches: 6. CDR3 length: 12 residues. CDR3 in amino acids: CASTSNRGGYTF. CDR3 DNA: TGTGCCAGCACCTCGAACAGGGGTGGCTACACCTTC.

The V gene is TRBV10-3, the J gene TRBJ2-1; D tentatively fits TRBD1 or TRBD2 (7 bases each). Germline CDR1 is ENHRY and CDR2 is SYGVKD. V lost 4 bases, J lost 3 bases, and 13 bases lay in between. This CDR3 contains 15 residues. CDR3 bases: TGTGCCATCAGTGGGGGGGGACAGATCTACAATGAGCAGTTCTTC. Its protein product is CAISGGGQIYNEQFF.

The J gene is TRBJ1-5, the V gene TRBV7-9, with 7 bases lining up with TRBD1. This CDR3 has 15 residues. In germline, CDR1 is SEHNR, CDR2 FQNEAQ (reference sequence). The J segment lost 5 bases and the V segment lost 4 bases, leaving 8 bases of the junction unmatched. The CDR3 coding sequence is TGTGCCAGCAGCTCCCACGGACAGGCTGATCAGCCCCAGCATTTT. Residues: CASSSHGQADQPQHF.

The chain employs TRBV2 and TRBJ2-7; perhaps TRBD2 as D (5 bases). Germline CDR1 is SNHLY and CDR2 is FYNNEI. The CDR3 totals 15 residues. The V end lost 3 bases, the J end lost 3 bases, and 15 bases lay between the germline ends. The CDR3 DNA follows: TGTGCCAGCAGTGATTTGGTCTGGGGAGACTACGAGCAGTACTTC. Translated, it gives CASSDLVWGDYEQYF.

This chain connects TRBV5-3 to TRBJ2-7; 11 bases are shared with TRBD2. TRBV5-3 is an open reading frame whose function is uncertain. V shed 4 bases and J 1 base; nucleotides not matched to a gene: 4. This CDR3 comprises 15 residues. CDR3 bases: TGTGCCAGAAGCATTAGCGGGAGGGCTTCCTACGAGCAGTACTTC. This translates into CARSISGRASYEQYF.

This clone has only one observation. The sample has other DNA sequences that encode this CDR3 too. The genes are TRBV28 and TRBJ1-2; possibly TRBD1 for D (6 bases). V was trimmed by 5 bases and J by 2 bases, leaving 9 bases between them. Germline-derived CDR1 and CDR2 are MDHEN and SYDVKM. This CDR3 region has 13 residues. The CDR3 here is CASSKTGNYGYTF. CDR3 nucleotide sequence: TGTGCCAGCAGTAAGACAGGAAACTATGGCTACACCTTC.

The rearrangement joins TRBV6-6 to TRBJ2-7; D gene unclear. CDR1 and CDR2 (germline): MNHNY, SVGAGI (reference sequence). Trimming removed 6 bases from V and 2 bases from J, with 14 bases in between. CDR3 length equals 14 residues. Written as DNA, the CDR3 is TGTGCCAGCAGGGCGGAACAGATCACCTACGAGCAGTACTTC. Translated, it gives CASRAEQITYEQYF.

J is TRBJ2-7 and V is TRBV5-1, with a tentative D call TRBD1 (5 bases). The CDR3 covers 13 residues. Germline values: CDR1 SGHRS, CDR2 YFSETQ. V gave up 3 bases and J gave up 7 bases, with 14 bases separating them. CDR3 DNA: TGCGCCAGCAGCTCTTCCTCAGGGTGGGAGCAGTACTTC. Translation gives CASSSSSGWEQYF.

The chain carries TRBV28 and TRBJ1-6; perhaps TRBD1 as D (5 bases). Per germline, CDR1 MDHEN and CDR2 SYDVKM. CDR3 length equals 15 residues. V was cut by 7 bases and J by 14 bases, with 24 bases left in between. Here the CDR3 DNA reads TGTGCCAGCATCACCACCGGGACGGAAAGTCTGGCCCTCCACTTT. Translated, it gives CASITTGTESLALHF.

The gene calls are TRBV27 and TRBJ1-5, with 8 bases matching TRBD1. The ends lost 5 bases at V and 11 bases at J; junction bases unmatched: 11. CDR1 and CDR2 (germline): MNHEY, SMNVEV (reference sequence). The CDR3 has 14 amino acids. The CDR3 DNA reads as TGTGCCAGCAGTAGAACAGGGGGGGTAGGGGCCCAGCATTTT. This codes for CASSRTGGVGAQHF.

This chain links TRBV6-6 with TRBJ2-2; 8 bases match TRBD1. The CDR3 length is 14 residues. Germline V gives CDR1 MNHNY, CDR2 SVGAGI (reference sequence). V was clipped by 7 bases and J by 5 bases; unmatched bases: 6. This CDR3 is CASKDRAGTGELFF. In DNA form, the CDR3 reads TGTGCCAGCAAGGACAGGGCGGGGACCGGGGAGCTGTTTTTT.

The V call is TRBV28, the J call TRBJ1-4; TRBD1 matches 7 bases. The V and J ends lost 6 bases and 10 bases, in that order; junction bases with no gene match: 5. CDR3 length: 12 residues. In germline, CDR1 is MDHEN, CDR2 SYDVKM. The CDR3 DNA reads TGTGCCAGCAGACGACAGGGAGGAAAACTGTTTTTT. Protein sequence: CASRRQGGKLFF.

The gene calls are TRBV6-6 and TRBJ1-1, with D unresolved. V gave up 6 bases and J gave up 1 base, with 12 bases separating them. Germline CDR1 and CDR2: MNHNY and SVGAGI (reference sequence). The CDR3 runs to 14 residues. CDR3: CASSPPVENTEAFF. CDR3 nucleotide sequence: TGTGCCAGCAGCCCCCCGGTGGAGAACACTGAAGCTTTCTTT.

The genes are TRBV28 and TRBJ2-4; tentative D call: TRBD2 (7 bases). The V end lost 2 bases, the J end lost 3 bases, and 11 bases lay between the germline ends. The CDR3 consists of 15 residues. Germline V gives CDR1 MDHEN, CDR2 SYDVKM. The DNA of the CDR3 is TGTGCCAGCAGTTTACGGGGGGCCGGCAAAAACATTCAGTACTTC. It is translated as CASSLRGAGKNIQYF. The whole variable domain, filled in from reference TRBV28 and TRBJ2-4, reads DVKVTQSSRYLVKRTGEKVFLECVQDMDHENMFWYRQDPGLGLRLIYFSYDVKMKEKGDIPEGYSVSREKKERFSLILESASTNQTSMYLCASSLRGAGKNIQYFGAGTRLSVL.

V is TRBV19 and J is TRBJ2-2; D is uncertain. CDR3 length: 12 residues. CDR1 is LNHDA, CDR2 SQIVND, per germline (reference sequence). V lost 5 bases, J lost 3 bases, and 4 bases lay in between. CDR3 residues: CASSGYTGELFF. DNA of the CDR3: TGTGCCAGTAGTGGGTACACCGGGGAGCTGTTTTTT.

The chain links TRBV10-3 to TRBJ1-2; D gene ambiguous. V was cut by 0 bases and J by 4 bases, with 12 bases left in between. Germline-derived CDR1 and CDR2 are ENHRY and SYGVKD. The CDR3 has 15 amino acids. CDR3 sequence: CAISESDTTSYGYTF. CDR3 in DNA: TGTGCCATCAGTGAGTCCGACACAACGTCCTATGGCTACACCTTC.

V is TRBV19 and J is TRBJ1-6, with D unclear. The CDR3 is made up of 15 amino acids. Germline lookup yields CDR1 LNHDA and CDR2 SQIVND (reference sequence). The germline V and J ends were trimmed by 6 bases and 3 bases, with 12 bases remaining between them. The CDR3 DNA sequence: TGTGCCAGTAGACGGGGAGCCGACTATAATTCACCCCTCCACTTT. Translating gives CASRRGADYNSPLHF. The whole variable domain, remainder taken from reference TRBV19 and TRBJ1-6, is DGGITQSPKYLFRKEGQNVTLSCEQNLNHDAMYWYRQDPGQGLRLIYYSQIVNDFQKGDIAEGYSVSREKKESFPLTVTSAQKNPTAFYLCASRRGADYNSPLHFGNGTRLTVT.